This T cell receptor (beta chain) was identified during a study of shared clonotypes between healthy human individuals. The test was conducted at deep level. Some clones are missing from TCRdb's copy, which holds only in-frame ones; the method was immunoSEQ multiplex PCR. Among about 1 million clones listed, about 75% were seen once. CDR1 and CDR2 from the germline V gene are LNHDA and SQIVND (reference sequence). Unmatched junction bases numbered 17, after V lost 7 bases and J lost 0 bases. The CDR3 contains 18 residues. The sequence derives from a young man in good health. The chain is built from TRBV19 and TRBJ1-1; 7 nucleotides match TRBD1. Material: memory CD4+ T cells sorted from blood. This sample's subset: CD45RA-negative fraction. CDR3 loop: CASTSLLWTGRVNTEAFF. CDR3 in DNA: TGTGCCAGTACCTCTTTATTATGGACAGGTAGGGTGAACACTGAAGCTTTCTTT.